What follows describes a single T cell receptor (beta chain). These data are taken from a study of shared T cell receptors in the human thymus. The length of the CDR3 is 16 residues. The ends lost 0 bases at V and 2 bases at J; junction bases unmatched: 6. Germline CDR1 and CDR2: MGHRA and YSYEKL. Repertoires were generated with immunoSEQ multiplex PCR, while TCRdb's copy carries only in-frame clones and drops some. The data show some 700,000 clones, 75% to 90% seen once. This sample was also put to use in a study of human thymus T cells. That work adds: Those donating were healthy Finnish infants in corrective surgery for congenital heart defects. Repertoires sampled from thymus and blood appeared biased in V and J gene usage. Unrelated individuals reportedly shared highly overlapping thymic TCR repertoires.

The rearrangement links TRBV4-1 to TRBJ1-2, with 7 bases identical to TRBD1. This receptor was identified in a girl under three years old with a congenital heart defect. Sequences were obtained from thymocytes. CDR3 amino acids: CASSQDNYRGNYGYTF. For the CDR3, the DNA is TGCGCCAGCAGCCAAGATAATTACAGGGGAAACTATGGCTACACCTTC.